The rows below give T cell receptor beta chains drawn from one sample of a study of T cell responses to AZD1222 COVID-19 vaccine. Method: immunoSEQ multiplex PCR; TCRdb's copy keeps in-frame clones and lacks some. The sample lists some 100,000 clones; about 90% were seen once. This sample comprised peripheral blood, obtained 28 days after the second AZD1222 dose. The receptors here all came from an adult who received the AZD1222 COVID-19 vaccine. CDR3s leave out the opening cysteine and the closing phenylalanine or tryptophan.

V: TRBV5-6; CDR3: ASSLRGGATNEKLF
V: TRBV7-8; CDR3: ASSRLVYNEQF
V: TRBV10-2; CDR3: ASRNNSPLH
V: TRBV2; CDR3: ASSEGGQLAWPTDTQY
V: TRBV13; CDR3: ASSGRGPNGYGYT
V: TRBV7-3; CDR3: ASSSPYSGEQF
V: TRBV5-4; CDR3: ASSLSETQY
V: TRBV6-5; CDR3: ASRPSGHSNQPQH
V: TRBV6-5; CDR3: ATQPGQRNNQPQH
V: TRBV5-1; CDR3: ASSLFSGRGNSPLH
V: TRBV28; CDR3: ASIDPGQSLH
V: TRBV2; CDR3: ASRRDYGYT
V: TRBV5-4; CDR3: ASSLIGFDSPLH
V: TRBV2; CDR3: ASSPDRGRVGYT
V: TRBV18; CDR3: ASSPGQTANVLT
V: TRBV10-2; CDR3: ASSVGYSGANVLT
V: TRBV6-5; CDR3: ASSYHGQYTEAF
V: TRBV19; CDR3: ASSLYRGNEKLF
V: TRBV19; CDR3: ASSIGSAGNTIY
V: TRBV11-3; CDR3: ASSPGTATDTQY
V: TRBV7-2; CDR3: ASSLGQMSNQPQH
V: TRBV15; CDR3: ATSRGSGRSEKLF
V: TRBV5-4; CDR3: ASSLGTGSNQPQH
V: TRBV4-2; CDR3: ASSQGGSEQY
V: TRBV29-1; CDR3: SAGTVREQY
V: TRBV6-6; CDR3: ASSSDRRAYPEAF
V: TRBV19; CDR3: ASSEDRDNQPQH
V: TRBV19; CDR3: ASSITSGGTTDTQY
V: TRBV2; CDR3: ASSEIRGRGTEAF
V: TRBV7-2; CDR3: ASSDGGNQPQH